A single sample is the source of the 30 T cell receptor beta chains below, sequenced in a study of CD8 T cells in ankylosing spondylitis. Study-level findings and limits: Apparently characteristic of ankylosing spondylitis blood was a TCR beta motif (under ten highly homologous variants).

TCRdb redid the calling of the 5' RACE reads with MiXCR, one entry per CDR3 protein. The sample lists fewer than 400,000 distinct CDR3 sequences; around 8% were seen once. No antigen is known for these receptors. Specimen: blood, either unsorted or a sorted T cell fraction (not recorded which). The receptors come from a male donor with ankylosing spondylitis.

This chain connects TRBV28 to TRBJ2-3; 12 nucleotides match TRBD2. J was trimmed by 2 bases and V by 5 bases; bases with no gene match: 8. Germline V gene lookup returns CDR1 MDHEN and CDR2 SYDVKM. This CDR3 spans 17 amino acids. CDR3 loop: CASSRLAGGLDTDTQYF. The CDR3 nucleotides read TGTGCCAGCAGTCGGCTAGCGGGAGGGCTAGACACAGATACGCAGTATTTT.

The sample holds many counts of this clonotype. DNA of the CDR3: TGTGCCAGCCGCCACAGGGGCCAGTGGGTCACTGAAGCTTTCTTT. Translated: CASRHRGQWVTEAFF. The chain is built from TRBV28 and TRBJ1-1; TRBD1 agrees at 7 bases. The CDR3 is 15 residues long. V lost 8 bases and J lost 4; bases outside the gene matches: 13. Germline-derived CDR1 and CDR2 are MDHEN and SYDVKM.

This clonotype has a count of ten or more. The CDR3 DNA reads TGCGCCAGCAGCCGGGACTCAATTATGGATGGCTACACCTTC. It encodes CASSRDSIMDGYTF. The V and J genes are TRBV5-1 and TRBJ1-2, with TRBD1 as a possible D gene (5 bases). The germline CDR1 and CDR2 sequences are SGHRS and YFSETQ. CDR3 size: 14 residues. Trimming shortened V by 4 bases and J by 6 bases, and 16 bases separated the two germline ends.

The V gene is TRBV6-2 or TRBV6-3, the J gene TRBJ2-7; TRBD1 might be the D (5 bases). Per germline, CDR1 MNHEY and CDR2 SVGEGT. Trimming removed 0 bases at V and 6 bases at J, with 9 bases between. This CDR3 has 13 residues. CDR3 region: CASSYSKGFEQYF. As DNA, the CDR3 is TGTGCCAGCAGTTACTCGAAGGGGTTCGAGCAGTACTTC.

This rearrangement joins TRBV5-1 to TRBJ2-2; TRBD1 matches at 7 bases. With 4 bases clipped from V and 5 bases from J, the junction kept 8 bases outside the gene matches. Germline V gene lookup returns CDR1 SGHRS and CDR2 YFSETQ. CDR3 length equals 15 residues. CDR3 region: CASSPITGATGELFF. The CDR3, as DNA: TGCGCCAGCAGCCCCATAACAGGGGCGACCGGGGAGCTGTTTTTT.

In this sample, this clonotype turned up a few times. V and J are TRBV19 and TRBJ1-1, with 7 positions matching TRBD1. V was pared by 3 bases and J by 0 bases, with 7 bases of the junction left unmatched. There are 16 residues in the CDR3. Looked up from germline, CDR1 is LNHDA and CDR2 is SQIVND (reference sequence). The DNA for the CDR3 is TGTGCCAGTAGTATCCGCAGGGGGAACATGAACACTGAAGCTTTCTTT. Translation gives CASSIRRGNMNTEAFF.

The CDR3: CASSRGGLYNEQFF. The CDR3 DNA is TGTGCCAGCAGCCGAGGGGGACTGTACAATGAGCAGTTCTTC. The chain joins TRBV3-1 to TRBJ2-1; D is perhaps TRBD1 or TRBD2 (6 bases each). V lost 4 bases, J lost 4 bases, and 11 bases lay in between. Germline loops: CDR1 LGHDT, CDR2 YNNKEL (reference sequence). CDR3 length: 14 residues.

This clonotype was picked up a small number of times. CDR3 residues: CASSRRLVDGELFF. As DNA, the CDR3 is TGCGCCAGCAGCCGCCGGCTAGTCGACGGGGAGCTGTTTTTT. The rearrangement joins TRBV5-1 to TRBJ2-2; D call uncertain. From germline, CDR1 is SGHRS and CDR2 YFSETQ. The CDR3 runs 14 residues. V was shortened by 4 bases and J by 7 bases, with 14 bases between the two germline ends.

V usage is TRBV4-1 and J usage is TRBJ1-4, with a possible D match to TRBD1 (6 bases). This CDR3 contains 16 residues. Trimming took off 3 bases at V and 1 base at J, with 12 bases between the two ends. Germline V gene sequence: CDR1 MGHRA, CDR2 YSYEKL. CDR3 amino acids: CASSQGPDRTNEKLFF. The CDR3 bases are TGCGCCAGCAGCCAGGGGCCGGACAGAACTAATGAAAAACTGTTTTTT.

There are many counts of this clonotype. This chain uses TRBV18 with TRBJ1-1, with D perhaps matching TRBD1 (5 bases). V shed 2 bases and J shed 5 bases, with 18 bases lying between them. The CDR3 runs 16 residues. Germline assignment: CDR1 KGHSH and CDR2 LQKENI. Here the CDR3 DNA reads TGTGCCAGCTCACCAGGGGCCCGGCGGGTTTGGACTGAAGCTTTCTTT. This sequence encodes CASSPGARRVWTEAFF.

In DNA, the CDR3 is TGTGCCAGCAGTTGGACAGGATGGGCTTCGAGTACGCAGTATTTT. Its translation is CASSWTGWASSTQYF. The chain couples TRBV25-1 to TRBJ2-3, with 7 bases that match TRBD1. The CDR3 runs 15 residues. The V and J ends lost 5 bases and 8 bases, in that order; junction bases with no gene match: 13. CDR1 MGHDK and CDR2 SYGVNS come from the germline V gene.

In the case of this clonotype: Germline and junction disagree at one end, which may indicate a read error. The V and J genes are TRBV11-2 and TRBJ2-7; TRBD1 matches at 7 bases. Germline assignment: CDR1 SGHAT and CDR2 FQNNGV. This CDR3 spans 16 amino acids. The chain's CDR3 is CASSIEPGQFIYEQYF. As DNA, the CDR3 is TGTGCCAGCAGCATAGAACCGGGACAGTTTATTTACGAGCAGTACTTC.

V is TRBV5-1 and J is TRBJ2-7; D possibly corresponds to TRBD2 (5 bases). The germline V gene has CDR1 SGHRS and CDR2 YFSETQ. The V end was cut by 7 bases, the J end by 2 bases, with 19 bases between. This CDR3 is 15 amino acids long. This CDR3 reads CASAELAGPTYEQYF. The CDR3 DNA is TGCGCCAGCGCGGAGCTGGCGGGCCCCACCTACGAGCAGTACTTC.

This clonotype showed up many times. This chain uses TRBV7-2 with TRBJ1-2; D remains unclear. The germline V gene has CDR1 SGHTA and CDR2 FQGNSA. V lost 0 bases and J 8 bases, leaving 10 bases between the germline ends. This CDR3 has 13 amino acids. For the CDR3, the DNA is TGTGCCAGCAGCTTAGCAGGGTCTGGGGGCTACACCTTC. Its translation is CASSLAGSGGYTF. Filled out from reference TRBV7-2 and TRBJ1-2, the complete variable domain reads GAGVSQSPSNKVTEKGKDVELRCDPISGHTALYWYRQSLGQGLEFLIYFQGNSAPDKSGLPSDRFSAERTGGSVSTLTIQRTQQEDSAVYLCASSLAGSGGYTFGSGTRLTVV.

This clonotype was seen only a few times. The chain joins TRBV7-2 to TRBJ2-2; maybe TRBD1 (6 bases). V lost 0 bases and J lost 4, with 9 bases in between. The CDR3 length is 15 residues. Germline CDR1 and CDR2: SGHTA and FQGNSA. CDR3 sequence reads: CASSLAGGSTGELFF. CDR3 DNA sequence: TGTGCCAGCAGCTTAGCAGGGGGTAGCACCGGGGAGCTGTTTTTT.

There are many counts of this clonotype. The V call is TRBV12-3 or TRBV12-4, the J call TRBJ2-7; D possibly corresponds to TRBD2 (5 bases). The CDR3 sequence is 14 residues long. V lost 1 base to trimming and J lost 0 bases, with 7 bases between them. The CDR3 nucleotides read TGTGCCAGCAGTTTAGAGCGGCACTCCTACGAGCAGTACTTC. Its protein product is CASSLERHSYEQYF.

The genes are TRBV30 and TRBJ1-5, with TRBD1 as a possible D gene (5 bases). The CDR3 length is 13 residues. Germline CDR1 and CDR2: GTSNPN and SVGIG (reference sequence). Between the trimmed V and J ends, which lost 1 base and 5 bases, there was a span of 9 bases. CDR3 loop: CAWSAGRHQPQHF. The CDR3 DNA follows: TGTGCCTGGAGTGCGGGGCGGCATCAGCCCCAGCATTTT.

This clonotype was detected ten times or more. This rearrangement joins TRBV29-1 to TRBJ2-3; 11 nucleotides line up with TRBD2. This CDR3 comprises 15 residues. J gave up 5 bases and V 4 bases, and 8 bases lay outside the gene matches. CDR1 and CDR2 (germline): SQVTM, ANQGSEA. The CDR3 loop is CSVALAGGVGDTQYF. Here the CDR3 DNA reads TGCAGCGTTGCCCTAGCGGGGGGAGTCGGAGATACGCAGTATTTT.

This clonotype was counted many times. The CDR3 coding sequence is TGTGCCAGCAGCTCCCCCGGGGATAGCACAGATACGCAGTATTTT. The encoded protein is CASSSPGDSTDTQYF. This rearrangement joins TRBV11-2 to TRBJ2-3; possibly TRBD2 for D (5 bases). The CDR3 has 15 residues. V was shortened by 4 bases and J by 0 bases, with 11 bases between the two germline ends. Germline V lookup: CDR1 SGHAT, CDR2 FQNNGV.

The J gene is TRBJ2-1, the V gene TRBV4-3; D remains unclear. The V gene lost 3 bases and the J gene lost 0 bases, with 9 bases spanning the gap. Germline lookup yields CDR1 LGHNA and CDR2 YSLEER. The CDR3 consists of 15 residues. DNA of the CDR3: TGCGCCAGCAGCCACATTCCCAGCTCCTACAATGAGCAGTTCTTC. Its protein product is CASSHIPSSYNEQFF.

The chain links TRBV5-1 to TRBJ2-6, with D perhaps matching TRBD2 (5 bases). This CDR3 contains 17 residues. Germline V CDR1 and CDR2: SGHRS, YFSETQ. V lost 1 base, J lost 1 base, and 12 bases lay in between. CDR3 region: CASSLTLGGSGANVLTF. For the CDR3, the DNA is TGCGCCAGCAGCTTGACACTCGGAGGTTCTGGGGCCAACGTCCTGACTTTC.

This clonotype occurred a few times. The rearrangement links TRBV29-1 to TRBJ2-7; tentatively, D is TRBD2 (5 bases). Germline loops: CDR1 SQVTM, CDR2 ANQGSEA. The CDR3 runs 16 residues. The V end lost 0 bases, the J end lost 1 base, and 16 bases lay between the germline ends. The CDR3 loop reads CSVEDPGEGGSYEQYF. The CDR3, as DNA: TGCAGCGTTGAAGATCCCGGAGAGGGCGGATCCTACGAGCAGTACTTC.

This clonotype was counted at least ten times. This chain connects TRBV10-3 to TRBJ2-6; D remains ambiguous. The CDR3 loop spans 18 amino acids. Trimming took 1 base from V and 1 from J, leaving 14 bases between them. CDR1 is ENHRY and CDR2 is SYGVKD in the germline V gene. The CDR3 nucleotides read TGTGCCATCAGTGAGTTAAGGTTGTCGAGATCTGGGGCCAACGTCCTGACTTTC. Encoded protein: CAISELRLSRSGANVLTF.

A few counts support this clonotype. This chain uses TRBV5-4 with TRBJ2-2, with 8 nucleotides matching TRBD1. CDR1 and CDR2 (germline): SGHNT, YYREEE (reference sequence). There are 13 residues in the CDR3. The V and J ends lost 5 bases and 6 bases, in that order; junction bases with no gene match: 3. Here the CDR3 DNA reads TGTGCCAGCAGGCAACAGGGGGCCGGGGAGCTGTTTTTT. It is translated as CASRQQGAGELFF.

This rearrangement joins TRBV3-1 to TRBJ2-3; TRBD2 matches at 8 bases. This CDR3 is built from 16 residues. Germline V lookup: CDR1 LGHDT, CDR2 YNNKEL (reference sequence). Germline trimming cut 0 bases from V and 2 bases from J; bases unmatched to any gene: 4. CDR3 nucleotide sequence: TGTGCCAGCAGCCAAGAGCTACTAGCGGACACAGATACGCAGTATTTT. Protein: CASSQELLADTDTQYF.

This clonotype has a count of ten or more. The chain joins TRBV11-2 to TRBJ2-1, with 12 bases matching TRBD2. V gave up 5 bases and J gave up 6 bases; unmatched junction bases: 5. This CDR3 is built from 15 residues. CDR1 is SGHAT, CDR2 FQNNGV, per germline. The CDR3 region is CASSRLAGAPNEQFF. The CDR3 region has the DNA TGTGCCAGCAGCCGACTAGCGGGAGCCCCCAATGAGCAGTTCTTC. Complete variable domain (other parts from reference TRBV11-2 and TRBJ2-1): EAGVAQSPRYKIIEKRQSVAFWCNPISGHATLYWYQQILGQGPKLLIQFQNNGVVDDSQLPKDRFSAERLKGVDSTLKIQPAKLEDSAVYLCASSRLAGAPNEQFFGPGTRLTVL.

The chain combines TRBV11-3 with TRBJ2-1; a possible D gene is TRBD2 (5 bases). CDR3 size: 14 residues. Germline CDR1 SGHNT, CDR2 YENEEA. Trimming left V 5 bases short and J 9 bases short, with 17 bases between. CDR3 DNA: TGTGCCAGCAGCCAGGATGCCCCGGCGGGTGAGCAGTTCTTC. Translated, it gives CASSQDAPAGEQFF.

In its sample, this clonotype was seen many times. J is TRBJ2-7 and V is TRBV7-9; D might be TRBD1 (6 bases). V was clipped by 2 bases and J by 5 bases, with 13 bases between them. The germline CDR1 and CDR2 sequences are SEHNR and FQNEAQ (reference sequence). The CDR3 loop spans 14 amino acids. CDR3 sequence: CASSLSTGKDEQYF. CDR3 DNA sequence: TGTGCCAGCAGCTTAAGTACAGGGAAGGACGAGCAGTACTTC.

The CDR3 nucleotides read TGTGCCAGCAGTTTAACGGGCCAATTCCCCTACGAGCAGTACTTC. Amino acids: CASSLTGQFPYEQYF. The chain carries TRBV27 and TRBJ2-7; D unclear. CDR1 and CDR2 (germline): MNHEY, SMNVEV (reference sequence). The CDR3 runs to 15 residues. Trimming cost V 2 bases and J 2 bases, with 13 bases left between them.

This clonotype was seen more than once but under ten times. DNA of the CDR3: TGTGCCACCAGTGATGTTGGGGCTGGGACAGATACGCAGTATTTT. Protein sequence: CATSDVGAGTDTQYF. The V gene is TRBV24-1, the J gene TRBJ2-3, with D possibly TRBD1 on 5 matching bases. Trimming took 3 bases from V and 3 from J, leaving 12 bases between them. This CDR3 spans 15 amino acids. CDR1 is KGHDR, CDR2 SFDVKD, per germline.